Below are 20 T cell receptor beta chains sequenced from a single sample in a study of post-analysis software for immune sequencing data. Findings and limits, study-wide: Elevated frequency relative to controls characterized several TRBV segments in patients, TRBV5-6, TRBV5-1 and TRBV20-1 among them.

These receptors are not linked to any known antigen. The TCR beta cDNA libraries carried unique molecular identifiers. TCRdb recomputed calls from the PCR reads with MiXCR, one row per CDR3 protein. This table holds roughly 200,000 distinct CDR3 sequences, around 29% found once. The sequenced sample consisted of blood. These receptors were collected from a girl between 2 and 17 years old with multiple sclerosis.

This clonotype was observed a few times. This rearrangement joins TRBV20-1 to TRBJ2-5, with a tentative D call TRBD1 (5 bases). The germline CDR1 and CDR2 sequences are DFQATT and SNEGSKA (reference sequence). The length of the CDR3 is 15 residues. Trimming pared 1 base from V and 3 bases from J, leaving 15 bases between. This CDR3 reads CSARGGAGFEETQYF. The CDR3 DNA reads as TGCAGTGCTAGAGGTGGGGCCGGGTTTGAAGAGACCCAGTACTTC.

Many counts were recorded for this clonotype. J is TRBJ2-4 and V is TRBV29-1; 9 bases agree with TRBD1. The CDR3 is 13 residues long. Trimming at V came to 3 bases and at J to 9 bases, leaving 6 bases not matched to a gene. Germline V gene sequence: CDR1 SQVTM, CDR2 ANQGSEA. The CDR3 spells CSVDPGQGGIQYF. In DNA, the CDR3 is TGCAGCGTTGACCCGGGACAGGGAGGCATTCAGTACTTC.

Details on this clonotype: Sequence at one end of the junction differs from germline and may be a read error. The chain has TRBV19 and TRBJ2-5, with TRBD1 identical over 10 bases. The DNA end is a closer match to TRBJ2-7, so the J assignment may be wrong. This CDR3 has 15 amino acids. Germline lookup yields CDR1 LNHDA and CDR2 SQIVND (reference sequence). The CDR3 loop reads CAGSIPGQGLDEQYF. CDR3 DNA sequence: TGTGCCGGTAGTATCCCGGGACAGGGGTTGGACGAGCAGTACTTC.

The genes are TRBV12-3 or TRBV12-4 and TRBJ2-5, with TRBD2 matching over 10 bases. V dropped 7 bases and J dropped 11; count of bases not matched to a gene: 13. CDR3 length equals 14 residues. CDR3 amino acids: CASKALAGTDEQYF. In nucleotides, the CDR3 is TGTGCCAGCAAGGCACTAGCGGGAACCGATGAGCAGTACTTC.

This clonotype showed up just a few times. CDR3 bases: TGCGCCAGCAGCTTCGGGACAGGGGGCTTTGAGACCCAGTACTTC. Residues: CASSFGTGGFETQYF. The rearrangement uses TRBV5-1 and TRBJ2-5; 12 positions match TRBD1. V dropped 2 bases and J dropped 5; count of bases not matched to a gene: 4. CDR1 and CDR2 from the germline V gene are SGHRS and YFSETQ. The CDR3 contains 15 residues.

This clonotype was detected only a few times. This chain links TRBV3-1 with TRBJ2-7; no definite D call. The CDR3 is 14 amino acids. Deletions cut 4 bases from V and 4 bases from J, with 14 bases between. The germline V gene has CDR1 LGHDT and CDR2 YNNKEL (reference sequence). The CDR3 nucleotides read TGTGCCAGCAGCCCCTCCACCGGAATTTACGAGCAGTACTTC. It codes for CASSPSTGIYEQYF.

This sequence joins TRBV28 and TRBJ2-5; a weak D match, TRBD2 (6 bases). Per the germline V gene, CDR1 is MDHEN and CDR2 is SYDVKM. This CDR3 is 13 amino acids long. V lost 5 bases and J 11 bases, leaving 18 bases between the germline ends. The CDR3, as DNA: TGTGCCAGCAGTATAACCAAGGGTCGGGAGCAGTACTTC. Amino acid sequence: CASSITKGREQYF. The variable domain in full, with the rest retrieved from reference TRBV28 and TRBJ2-5, is DVKVTQSSRYLVKRTGEKVFLECVQDMDHENMFWYRQDPGLGLRLIYFSYDVKMKEKGDIPEGYSVSREKKERFSLILESASTNQTSMYLCASSITKGREQYFGPGTRLLVL.

This clonotype was recorded a few times. The V and J genes are TRBV2 and TRBJ2-1; no clear D. The ends were cut back, 6 bases at V and 7 bases at J, with 22 bases in the middle. Looked up from germline, CDR1 is SNHLY and CDR2 is FYNNEI. This CDR3 has 16 residues. The CDR3 loop reads CASRDRAAQGNNEQFF. DNA for the CDR3: TGTGCCAGCAGAGACCGGGCGGCACAAGGGAATAATGAGCAGTTCTTC.

This clonotype has at least ten counts. This chain uses TRBV7-9 with TRBJ2-5; D perhaps matches TRBD2 (5 bases). Germline assignment: CDR1 SEHNR and CDR2 FQNEAQ (reference sequence). This CDR3 has 14 amino acids. Trimming stripped 3 bases from V and 2 bases from J, with 10 bases between. The CDR3 loop reads CASSFRDPQETQYF. The CDR3 bases are TGTGCCAGCAGCTTTCGGGATCCGCAAGAGACCCAGTACTTC.

With regard to this clonotype: Germline is not matched at one junction end, which may reflect a read error. The chain is built from TRBV5-1 and TRBJ2-1; D is ambiguous. The CDR3 consists of 15 residues. The V gene's germline CDR1 is SGHRS and CDR2 YFSETQ. CDR3 DNA sequence: TGCGCCAGCAGGGTCGACAACAGTCCGGCGAATGAGCAATTCTTC. This codes for CASRVDNSPANEQFF. Together with reference TRBV5-1 and TRBJ2-1, the CDR3 gives the full variable domain: KAGVTQTPRYLIKTRGQQVTLSCSPISGHRSVSWYQQTPGQGLQFLFEYFSETQRNKGNFPGRFSGRQFSNSRSEMNVSTLELGDSALYLCASRVDNSPANEQFFGPGTRLTVL.

The sample holds many counts of this clonotype. The CDR3 DNA follows: TGTGCCAGCAGTTTATCAGGGGGCGACATTCAGTACTTC. Protein sequence: CASSLSGGDIQYF. The chain links TRBV12-3 or TRBV12-4 to TRBJ2-4; TRBD1 agrees at 8 bases. V was clipped by 2 bases and J by 8 bases; unmatched bases: 2. The CDR3 has 13 residues.

This clonotype was detected a few times. The genes are TRBV6-5 and TRBJ2-2; D gene ambiguous. CDR3 size: 17 residues. Germline-derived CDR1 and CDR2 are MNHEY and SVGAGI. Trimming left V 0 bases short and J 2 bases short, with 13 bases between. CDR3 DNA sequence: TGTGCCAGCAGTTACTCGAGTCAACCAGGAAACACCGGGGAGCTGTTTTTT. Protein product: CASSYSSQPGNTGELFF.

This clonotype was seen only a few times. V is TRBV3-1 and J is TRBJ1-6, with D unclear. The CDR3 consists of 15 residues. Germline CDR1 is LGHDT and CDR2 is YNNKEL (reference sequence). Trimming shortened V by 3 bases and J by 7 bases, and 13 bases separated the two germline ends. This CDR3 is CASSHYFSKNSPLHF. CDR3 coding DNA: TGTGCCAGCAGCCATTACTTTTCGAAGAATTCACCCCTCCACTTT.

This clonotype was observed a handful of times. The rearrangement links TRBV20-1 to TRBJ2-1, with D perhaps given as TRBD1 or TRBD2 (5 bases each). The CDR3 covers 14 residues. V was cut by 6 bases and J by 0 bases, with 12 bases left in between. The germline V gene has CDR1 DFQATT and CDR2 SNEGSKA (reference sequence). The CDR3 coding sequence is TGCAGTGCAACCGGGACCGCCTCCTACAATGAGCAGTTCTTC. Translated, it gives CSATGTASYNEQFF.

This clonotype was seen more than once but under ten times. The rearrangement links TRBV5-1 to TRBJ1-6; 7 nucleotides agree with TRBD1. The germline V gene has CDR1 SGHRS and CDR2 YFSETQ. The CDR3 is made up of 19 amino acids. Trimming removed 5 bases from V and 0 bases from J; junction bases left unmatched: 14. In DNA, the CDR3 is TGCGCCAGCAGTTATCGACAGGGTGAATGGAGCTCCTATAATTCACCCCTCCACTTT. As protein: CASSYRQGEWSSYNSPLHF.

At least ten counts were recorded for this clonotype. CDR3 DNA: TGTGCCAGCGGGTATTCCGAAGCCTACGAGCAGTACTTC. Protein sequence: CASGYSEAYEQYF. The J gene is TRBJ2-7, the V gene TRBV28; D not resolved. The CDR3 extends over 13 amino acids. The germline V and J ends were trimmed by 8 bases and 2 bases, with 13 bases remaining between them. The germline V gene has CDR1 MDHEN and CDR2 SYDVKM.

About this clonotype: This may stem from a read error, because a much larger clone lies one nucleotide away. The chain employs TRBV6-6 and TRBJ2-7, with 10 bases matching TRBD2. From germline, CDR1 is MNHNY and CDR2 SVGAGI (reference sequence). CDR3 size: 13 residues. The CDR3 reads CTVHGLAVYEQYF. DNA of the CDR3: TGTACGGTACATGGACTAGCGGTTTACGAGCAGTACTTC.

The rearrangement uses TRBV11-1 and TRBJ1-1, with D possibly being TRBD1 (6 bases). V lost 5 bases, J lost 2 bases, and 15 bases lay in between. This CDR3 is built from 15 residues. CDR1 is SGHAT and CDR2 is FQDESV in the germline V gene (reference sequence). CDR3 in amino acids: CASSHEAGTNTEAFF. In DNA, the CDR3 is TGTGCCAGCAGCCATGAGGCCGGGACAAACACTGAAGCTTTCTTT.

This clonotype turned up a few times. The V gene is TRBV3-1, the J gene TRBJ2-5, with 7 bases that match TRBD2. Trimming removed 4 bases from V and 2 bases from J; junction bases left unmatched: 10. The CDR3 loop spans 16 amino acids. Per the germline V gene, CDR1 is LGHDT and CDR2 is YNNKEL (reference sequence). CDR3 amino acids: CASSRHASGVQETQYF. The CDR3, as DNA: TGTGCCAGCAGCCGCCATGCGAGCGGGGTACAAGAGACCCAGTACTTC.

This clonotype was picked up a small number of times. Relative to the germline gene, one junction end is altered; a read error may explain this. The J gene is TRBJ2-5, the V gene TRBV5-1, with 9 bases identical to TRBD1. The CDR3 extends over 15 amino acids. Germline-derived CDR1 and CDR2 are SGHRS and YFSETQ. The CDR3 spells CACSLEDRGWETQYF. The CDR3 DNA is TGCGCCTGCAGCTTGGAGGACAGGGGTTGGGAGACCCAGTACTTC.